The entry that follows covers one T cell receptor (beta chain) sequence. What it binds is unknown. The data stem from a study of T-cell memory formation after mild COVID-19. Study-level results: Proof of SARS-CoV-2 specificity was absent for the second-wave clones that crested on day 37. Mainly CM and EM harbored the contracting CD4+ clones; mainly EMRA harbored the CD8+ ones.

The CDR3 extends over 14 amino acids. J gave up 4 bases and V 3 bases, and 2 bases lay outside the gene matches. Germline V CDR1 and CDR2: SGHVS, FQNEAQ. In TCRdb, the 5' RACE reads were re-called with MiXCR into one record per CDR3 protein. Seen here are more than 150,000 distinct CDR3 sequences, approximately 17% observed once, and the top ten hold roughly 3.9%. The source of this sequence is a man aged 18 to 30 who had mild COVID-19 (a few samples of this study predate the infection). Cell type and time point are not known. This sequence joins TRBV7-8 and TRBJ2-1; 8 positions match TRBD2. The source material was PBMCs or a T cell subset sorted from them (not recorded which). The CDR3 nucleotides read TGTGCCAGCAGCTTCGGGGGGGGTTACAATGAGCAGTTCTTC. This codes for CASSFGGGYNEQFF.